This passage covers 18 T cell receptor beta chains from one sample sequenced in a study of T cells in Graves' hyperthyroidism and ophthalmopathy. What was amplified from RNA transcripts were TCR beta CDR3 regions. Primed by the HTBI set, a first-round RT-PCR was run on the TCR CDR3. TCRdb reanalysed the multiplex PCR reads using MiXCR and keeps one entry per CDR3 protein. Of fewer than 350,000 distinct CDR3 sequences listed, roughly 23% were seen once; the top ten hold around half. The sample comprised blood. The receptors were gathered from a woman aged 50 to 60 with Graves' hyperthyroidism.

V gene TRBV28 combines with J gene TRBJ1-1, with a weak D call TRBD1 (5 bases). The germline V gene encodes CDR1 MDHEN and CDR2 SYDVKM. V dropped 4 bases and J dropped 0 bases, with 21 bases sitting between them. CDR3 size: 18 residues. CDR3 DNA sequence: TGTGCCAGCAGTTCCCCTCGGAGGGACGGGACCATGAACACTGAAGCTTTCTTT. Translation gives CASSSPRRDGTMNTEAFF. The full variable domain, in which reference TRBV28 and TRBJ1-1 provide the parts outside the CDR3, is DVKVTQSSRYLVKRTGEKVFLECVQDMDHENMFWYRQDPGLGLRLIYFSYDVKMKEKGDIPEGYSVSREKKERFSLILESASTNQTSMYLCASSSPRRDGTMNTEAFFGQGTRLTVV.

This chain connects TRBV12-3 or TRBV12-4 to TRBJ2-7; 9 nucleotides align to TRBD1. V shed 7 bases and J 6 bases; nucleotides not matched to a gene: 22. The CDR3 contains 18 residues. CDR3 amino acids: CASIRFLEVGTGIREQYF. The CDR3 DNA sequence: TGTGCCAGCATTCGGTTTTTAGAGGTGGGGACAGGGATTCGCGAGCAGTACTTC.

This clonotype was seen only once. A single base separates this from a much larger clone, so it may be a read error. V is TRBV5-1 and J is TRBJ2-7; 7 bases are shared with TRBD1. Looked up from germline, CDR1 is SGHRS and CDR2 is YFSETQ. This CDR3 has 15 residues. The CDR3 sequence: CASSLAPGQTYKQYF. CDR3 in DNA: TGCGCCAGCAGCTTGGCACCGGGACAGACCTACAAGCAGTACTTC.

This clonotype has a count of ten or more. The chain joins TRBV12-3 or TRBV12-4 to TRBJ1-2; D is perhaps TRBD1 (6 bases). The CDR3 totals 15 residues. V lost 5 bases and J lost 3, with 16 bases in between. The CDR3 DNA sequence: TGTGCCAGCAGTCCCGGTTTGGCAGGGGACTATGGCTACACCTTC. Amino acids: CASSPGLAGDYGYTF.

This clonotype showed up many times. The chain is built from TRBV7-8 and TRBJ2-1, with D possibly being TRBD1 or TRBD2 (5 bases each). The CDR3 loop spans 15 amino acids. Germline V gives CDR1 SGHVS, CDR2 FQNEAQ. V was pared by 4 bases and J by 2 bases, with 12 bases between. The CDR3 loop reads CASSSRDATYNEQFF. In nucleotides, the CDR3 is TGTGCCAGCAGCTCCCGGGACGCCACCTACAATGAGCAGTTCTTC.

This clonotype occurred many times. The rearrangement uses TRBV28 and TRBJ1-4, with D unclear. Germline V gene sequence: CDR1 MDHEN, CDR2 SYDVKM. V was clipped by 3 bases and J by 0 bases, with 11 bases between them. The CDR3 is made up of 16 amino acids. The CDR3 here is CASSFTYRATNEKLFF. As DNA, the CDR3 is TGTGCCAGCAGTTTTACTTACAGAGCAACTAATGAAAAACTGTTTTTT.

This clonotype was recorded a few times. In DNA form, the CDR3 reads TGCAGTGCTAGGCCCGGGACTGGTTGGGATAAGCAGTTCTTC. It codes for CSARPGTGWDKQFF. The V gene is TRBV20-1, the J gene TRBJ2-1; possibly TRBD2 for D (6 bases). This CDR3 spans 14 amino acids. Between the trimmed V and J ends, which lost 3 bases and 11 bases, there was a span of 20 bases. CDR1 and CDR2 (germline): DFQATT, SNEGSKA (reference sequence).

The chain carries TRBV28 and TRBJ2-3; D is possibly TRBD1 (5 bases). Trimming cost V 1 base and J 0 bases, with 8 bases left between them. The germline gives CDR1 MDHEN, CDR2 SYDVKM. The CDR3 has 15 amino acids. The CDR3 spells CASSLSGLSTDTQYF. As DNA, the CDR3 is TGTGCCAGCAGTTTATCAGGGTTAAGCACAGATACGCAGTATTTT.

This clonotype was seen at least ten times. This rearrangement joins TRBV11-2 to TRBJ2-2; D might be TRBD1 (5 bases). V shed 2 bases and J shed 4 bases, with 14 bases lying between them. The CDR3 has 16 residues. In germline, CDR1 is SGHAT, CDR2 FQNNGV. CDR3 DNA: TGTGCCAGCAGCTTAATTAGGGGTTCGGGCACCGGGGAGCTGTTTTTT. Protein product: CASSLIRGSGTGELFF.

Written as DNA, the CDR3 is TGTGCCAGCAGTTCCGGGACTAGCGGGATGGTAGATACGCAGTATTTT. It codes for CASSSGTSGMVDTQYF. The rearrangement joins TRBV28 to TRBJ2-3, with 13 bases matching TRBD2. Unmatched junction bases numbered 6, after V lost 4 bases and J lost 5 bases. This CDR3 is 16 amino acids long. Germline values: CDR1 MDHEN, CDR2 SYDVKM.

Ten or more counts support this clonotype. The CDR3 loop reads CASSPGLAGAWEQYF. CDR3 bases: TGTGCCAGCAGCCCGGGACTAGCGGGGGCCTGGGAGCAGTACTTC. The chain recombines TRBV3-1 with TRBJ2-7, with TRBD2 matching 14 bases. Trimming removed 4 bases from V and 7 bases from J; junction bases left unmatched: 6. The CDR3 consists of 15 residues. Germline V lookup: CDR1 LGHDT, CDR2 YNNKEL (reference sequence).

This clonotype was seen repeatedly, ten times or more. The chain is built from TRBV20-1 and TRBJ2-7; no clear D. The CDR3 spans 12 residues. Trimming cost V 3 bases and J 3 bases, with 9 bases left between them. Germline V gives CDR1 DFQATT, CDR2 SNEGSKA (reference sequence). The CDR3 spells CSASPRGYEQYF. The CDR3 DNA follows: TGCAGTGCTAGCCCCCGCGGCTACGAGCAGTACTTC.

This clonotype has a count of ten or more. The chain links TRBV18 to TRBJ1-6; D is possibly TRBD1 (5 bases). The CDR3 consists of 16 residues. Between the trimmed V and J ends, which lost 2 bases and 9 bases, there was a span of 17 bases. Germline V gene data show CDR1 as KGHSH and CDR2 as LQKENI. The DNA of the CDR3 is TGTGCCAGCTCACCAAGGGGCTCCGGGCAAATTTCACCCCTCCACTTT. Amino acids: CASSPRGSGQISPLHF. The whole variable domain, filled in from reference TRBV18 and TRBJ1-6, reads NAGVMQNPRHLVRRRGQEARLRCSPMKGHSHVYWYRQLPEEGLKFMVYLQKENIIDESGMPKERFSAEFPKEGPSILRIQQVVRGDSAAYFCASSPRGSGQISPLHFGNGTRLTVT.

This clonotype was observed at least ten times. The V gene is TRBV5-1, the J gene TRBJ1-1; TRBD1 agrees at 11 bases. Germline loops: CDR1 SGHRS, CDR2 YFSETQ. There are 14 residues in the CDR3. The trim removed 2 bases at V and 7 bases at J, leaving 4 bases unmatched. CDR3 DNA sequence: TGCGCCAGCAGCTTAGGACAGGGGGCGGATGAAGCTTTCTTT. Translated, it gives CASSLGQGADEAFF. Variable domain in full (rest from reference TRBV5-1 and TRBJ1-1): KAGVTQTPRYLIKTRGQQVTLSCSPISGHRSVSWYQQTPGQGLQFLFEYFSETQRNKGNFPGRFSGRQFSNSRSEMNVSTLELGDSALYLCASSLGQGADEAFFGQGTRLTVV.

This clonotype appeared many times. The CDR3 DNA is TGTGCCAGCAGCTCAACGGGACGGGCGGGGTCGCCCCTCCACTTT. Protein product: CASSSTGRAGSPLHF. The chain has TRBV27 and TRBJ1-6; D perhaps matches TRBD1 (5 bases). Germline assignment: CDR1 MNHEY and CDR2 SMNVEV (reference sequence). The V and J ends lost 6 bases and 13 bases respectively, with 22 bases between them. There are 15 residues in the CDR3.

This clonotype was seen only a few times. The V call is TRBV28, the J call TRBJ1-1; D unclear. The CDR3 is 13 residues long. CDR1 and CDR2 (germline): MDHEN, SYDVKM. Trimming took 4 bases from V and 11 from J, leaving 17 bases between them. Here the CDR3 reads CASSSRLGSNAFF. The CDR3 DNA sequence: TGTGCCAGCAGTTCCCGGCTTGGGAGTAACGCTTTCTTT.

This clonotype was counted a few times. The J gene is TRBJ1-2, the V gene TRBV11-2; D is ambiguous. Germline CDR1 is SGHAT and CDR2 is FQNNGV. Between the trimmed V and J ends, which lost 1 base and 4 bases, there was a span of 16 bases. The CDR3 length is 16 residues. DNA for the CDR3: TGTGCCAGCAGCTTAGGCACCCTCGGACGGGGCTATGGCTACACCTTC. Translated: CASSLGTLGRGYGYTF.

This clonotype was detected only a few times. The junction departs from germline at one end; a sequencing error may be responsible. The gene calls are TRBV11-3 and TRBJ2-1, with 8 bases that match TRBD1. Germline V gene sequence: CDR1 SGHNT, CDR2 YENEEA. This CDR3 comprises 15 residues. The CDR3 here is CVSSTRTGPYNEQFF. In DNA form, the CDR3 reads TGTGTCAGCAGCACCCGGACAGGGCCCTACAATGAGCAGTTCTTC.